This TCR beta chain stems from a study of technical replicates of blood from several donors. Germline CDR1 LNHNV, CDR2 YYDKDF (reference sequence). Trimming pared 0 bases from V and 3 bases from J, leaving 11 bases between. The CDR3 totals 15 residues. The method was immunoSEQ multiplex PCR; TCRdb's version includes in-frame clones alone and lacks a portion of them. The sample includes about 44,000 clones, about 96% of them seen just once. This rearrangement joins TRBV15 to TRBJ1-2, with D tentatively TRBD1 (6 bases). Material for sequencing was T cells isolated from PBMCs. This TCR derives from a human donor in good health. CDR3: CATSRDRGGDYGYTF. The CDR3 nucleotides read TGTGCCACCAGCAGAGACAGGGGAGGGGACTATGGCTACACCTTC.